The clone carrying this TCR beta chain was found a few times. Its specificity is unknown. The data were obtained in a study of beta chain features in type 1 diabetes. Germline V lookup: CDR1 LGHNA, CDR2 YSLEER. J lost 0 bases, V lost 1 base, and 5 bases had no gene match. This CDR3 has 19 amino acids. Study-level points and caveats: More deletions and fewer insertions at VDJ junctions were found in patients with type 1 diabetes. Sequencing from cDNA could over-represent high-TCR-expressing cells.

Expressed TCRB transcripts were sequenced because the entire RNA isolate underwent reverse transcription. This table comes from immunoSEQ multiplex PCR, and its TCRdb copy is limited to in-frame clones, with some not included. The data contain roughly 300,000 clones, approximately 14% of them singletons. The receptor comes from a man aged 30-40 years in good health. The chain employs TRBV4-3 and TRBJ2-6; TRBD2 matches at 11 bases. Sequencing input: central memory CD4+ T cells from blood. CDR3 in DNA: TGCGCCAGCAGCCAAGTTCCTAGCGGGGGGTTCTCTGGGGCCAACGTCCTGACTTTC. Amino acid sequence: CASSQVPSGGFSGANVLTF.